These 9 T cell receptor beta chains share one sample of origin, sequenced in a study of metastatic and nonmetastatic thyroid tumors. TCRdb ran MiXCR on the PCR reads. Seen here are more than 25,000 clones, under 25% observed once, and the top ten hold about 30%. Thyroid surgery was preceded by no treatment in any patient. Source material: blood. Source of these receptors: a male donor with papillary thyroid cancer or a benign thyroid nodule (not recorded which). Some clones in this sample may be carry-over from other donors' samples.

This clone has a count of ten or more. The V call is TRBV24-1, the J call TRBJ1-2; D remains unclear. The CDR3 runs 14 residues. The V and J ends lost 3 bases and 0 bases respectively, with 7 bases between them. CDR1 is KGHDR and CDR2 is SFDVKD in the germline V gene. In DNA, the CDR3 is TGTGCCACCAGTGATCCGGAAGCTAACTATGGCTACACCTTC. Amino acid sequence: CATSDPEANYGYTF.

A remark on this clone: The germline gene is not matched at one end of the junction; a read error may be the cause. The V and J genes are TRBV18 and TRBJ2-2, with 7 nucleotides matching TRBD1. The CDR3 totals 16 residues. Germline CDR1 and CDR2: KGHSH and LQKENI. The CDR3 nucleotides read TGTGCCAGCTCACCGTCGACAGGGTTGGTCACCGGGGAGCGGTTTTTT. Its protein is CASSPSTGLVTGERFF.

Relative to its sample, this clone is medium-sized. The chain employs TRBV6-1 and TRBJ2-7; TRBD1 aligns across 9 bases. Trimming cost V 0 bases and J 4 bases; bases outside gene matches: 4. The V gene's germline CDR1 is MNHNS and CDR2 SASEGT. The CDR3 totals 15 residues. CDR3 coding DNA: TGTGCCAGCAGTGAAGCGCCGGGACAGGGTTACGAGCAGTACTTC. This encodes CASSEAPGQGYEQYF.

This clone was counted between two and nine times. This may be a read error, as it is one base from a much larger clone. The rearrangement joins TRBV7-9 to TRBJ2-2, with D perhaps TRBD1 (6 bases). CDR1 and CDR2 from the germline V gene are SEHNR and FQNEAQ (reference sequence). The CDR3 extends over 15 amino acids. The CDR3 sequence: CAGSFKGQNTGELFF. In nucleotides, the CDR3 is TGTGCCGGCAGCTTCAAGGGACAGAACACCGGGGAGCTGTTTTTT.

This clone has a count of ten or more. The gene calls are TRBV19 and TRBJ2-1; TRBD2 agrees at 11 bases. Trimming at V came to 2 bases and at J to 9 bases, leaving 6 bases not matched to a gene. Germline CDR1 and CDR2: LNHDA and SQIVND (reference sequence). CDR3 length: 15 residues. The CDR3 region is CASSINSGRGGEQFF. Written as DNA, the CDR3 is TGTGCCAGTAGTATAAATAGCGGGAGGGGTGGTGAGCAGTTCTTC.

This clone occurred many times. The chain recombines TRBV7-9 with TRBJ1-2; the D is unclear. The germline gives CDR1 SEHNR, CDR2 FQNEAQ (reference sequence). There are 13 residues in the CDR3. Trimming left V 5 bases short and J 7 bases short, with 14 bases between. The CDR3 nucleotides are TGTGCCAGCAGCGCGGGAATTCGAACTGGCTACACCTTC. Translated, it gives CASSAGIRTGYTF.

The chain employs TRBV28 and TRBJ2-7; possible D gene TRBD1, 6 bases. The CDR3 sequence is 15 residues long. The V and J ends lost 6 bases and 2 bases respectively, with 17 bases between them. Germline CDR1 reads MDHEN; CDR2 reads SYDVKM. CDR3 nucleotides: TGTGCCAGCAGCCCCTGGGGACACGTGGCCTACGAGCAGTACTTC. The encoded protein is CASSPWGHVAYEQYF.

At least ten counts were recorded for this clone. This sequence joins TRBV27 and TRBJ1-5; no definite D call. This CDR3 comprises 17 residues. Germline V gene data show CDR1 as MNHEY and CDR2 as SMNVEV (reference sequence). V was pared by 1 base and J by 7 bases, with 20 bases between. This CDR3 reads CASSLFAHGGGEQPQHF. CDR3 coding DNA: TGTGCCAGCAGTTTATTTGCCCATGGTGGTGGAGAGCAGCCCCAGCATTTT.

This clone was seen many times. The J gene is TRBJ2-7, the V gene TRBV20-1, with D hard to call. V was clipped by 2 bases and J by 3 bases, with 14 bases between them. The germline V gene encodes CDR1 DFQATT and CDR2 SNEGSKA (reference sequence). The CDR3 has 14 amino acids. As DNA, the CDR3 is TGCAGTGCTAGACCCCAGGAGAACTACTACGAGCAGTACTTC. Translation: CSARPQENYYEQYF.